This TCR beta chain is drawn from a study of blood T cell repertoires in COVID-19. Study information: The United States, Italy and Spain provided the acute and convalescent COVID-19 samples. In each case, the material was cDNA or gDNA derived from T cells, B-cell-depleted T cells, or PBMCs.

In this sample, this clone turned up a few times. CDR1 and CDR2 from the germline V gene are LNHDA and SQIVND (reference sequence). The germline V and J ends were trimmed by 5 bases and 4 bases, with 12 bases remaining between them. This CDR3 spans 14 amino acids. In the source study's methods: Amplifying reference gene primers gave estimates of nucleated cell counts. The table came from immunoSEQ multiplex PCR; TCRdb's copy has only in-frame clones and leaves some out. From that table come the V and J calls and clone size; the DNA was used to work out D and trimming. The repertoire includes over 60,000 clones, 86% of them detected once, and more than 0.95% sits in the top ten.

This receptor was identified in a man aged 35-49 years with acute or convalescent COVID-19. Sequenced sample: peripheral blood. The chain has TRBV19 and TRBJ1-3, with D perhaps TRBD1 (5 bases). CDR3 nucleotide sequence: TGTGCCAGTAGTGGGAGGGGATACGGAAACACCATATATTTT. Its protein product is CASSGRGYGNTIYF.